This T cell receptor (beta chain) was retrieved from a study of patients and donors after allogeneic stem cell transplantation. The CDR3 runs to 15 residues. Germline-derived CDR1 and CDR2 are SGHDT and YYEEEE. V dropped 5 bases and J dropped 6; count of bases not matched to a gene: 10. This clonotype was seen repeatedly, ten times or more. TCRdb re-derived calls from the RT-PCR reads in MiXCR, one entry per CDR3 protein. The repertoire holds 8,300 or so distinct CDR3 sequences, with about 4% as singletons. Source material: blood, either unsorted or a sorted T cell fraction (not recorded which). The clonotype was recovered from a human donor who was either an allogeneic HSCT recipient or a stem cell or donor lymphocyte infusion donor (not recorded which). It is not recorded whose cells these are; they may come from a transplant donor. The chain links TRBV5-6 to TRBJ2-7; TRBD1 matches 11 bases. For the CDR3, the DNA is TGTGCCAGCAGTCAAACGGGACAGGGGGTAGGCGAGCAGTACTTC. Its protein is CASSQTGQGVGEQYF.